The 27 T cell receptor beta chains below were found in one sample sequenced in a study of blood T cells in healthy people across ages. A second PCR of 7 to 11 cycles used a sample-barcoded 5' primer and a J-beta primer mix. TCRdb redid the calling of the 5' RACE reads with MiXCR, one entry per CDR3 protein. The table shows over 1,300,000 distinct CDR3 sequences, with approximately 59% occurring only once. Input material: blood. These receptors came from a man younger than 35 in good health.

The genes are TRBV6-2 or TRBV6-3 and TRBJ2-7; D is possibly TRBD1 (6 bases). Germline CDR1 is MNHEY and CDR2 is SVGEGT. Trimming left V 6 bases short and J 0 bases short, with 15 bases between. The CDR3 consists of 15 residues. CDR3 coding DNA: TGTGCCAGCAGATCCGGGACACCGAGCTCCTACGAGCAGTACTTC. It codes for CASRSGTPSSYEQYF.

This clonotype was detected once. The gene calls are TRBV25-1 and TRBJ1-5, with a weak D call TRBD1 (5 bases). V lost 4 bases and J 5 bases, leaving 18 bases between the germline ends. The CDR3 has 16 residues. CDR1 MGHDK and CDR2 SYGVNS come from the germline V gene. The CDR3 DNA sequence: TGTGCCAGCAGTGGATTAGGGTACGGGGCCGATCAGCCCCAGCATTTT. Amino acid sequence: CASSGLGYGADQPQHF. The whole variable domain, remainder taken from reference TRBV25-1 and TRBJ1-5, is EADIYQTPRYLVIGTGKKITLECSQTMGHDKMYWYQQDPGMELHLIHYSYGVNSTEKGDLSSESTVSRIRTEHFPLTLESARPSHTSQYLCASSGLGYGADQPQHFGDGTRLSIL.

J is TRBJ2-3 and V is TRBV10-3; perhaps TRBD2 as D (5 bases). This CDR3 is 15 amino acids long. Germline CDR1 reads ENHRY; CDR2 reads SYGVKD. V lost 6 bases to trimming and J lost 1 base, with 14 bases between them. CDR3 sequence (DNA): TGTGCCATCAGAGATGGGGAGTATGGCACAGATACGCAGTATTTT. Amino acids: CAIRDGEYGTDTQYF.

This clonotype has a handful of counts. At one of its ends the junction is not consistent with the germline gene, which may arise from a read error. The CDR3: CASSDLTGGETQYF. The CDR3 DNA sequence: TGTGCTAGCAGCGATTTGACAGGGGGAGAGACCCAGTACTTC. V gene TRBV7-7 combines with J gene TRBJ2-5, with 9 bases fitting TRBD1. CDR3 length: 14 residues. Germline loops: CDR1 SSHAT, CDR2 FNYEAQ (reference sequence).

This sequence joins TRBV25-1 and TRBJ1-6, with 9 bases that match TRBD1. The V gene's germline CDR1 is MGHDK and CDR2 SYGVNS. The CDR3 covers 15 residues. Unmatched junction bases numbered 8, after V lost 7 bases and J lost 7 bases. The CDR3, as DNA: TGTGCCAGCACTGGACCTGGGACAGGGAATTCACCCCTCCACTTT. Its translation: CASTGPGTGNSPLHF. Supplemented by reference TRBV25-1 and TRBJ1-6, the full variable domain reads EADIYQTPRYLVIGTGKKITLECSQTMGHDKMYWYQQDPGMELHLIHYSYGVNSTEKGDLSSESTVSRIRTEHFPLTLESARPSHTSQYLCASTGPGTGNSPLHFGNGTRLTVT.

This clonotype was observed a few times. V and J are TRBV29-1 and TRBJ2-5, with TRBD2 as a possible D gene (6 bases). Per the germline V gene, CDR1 is SQVTM and CDR2 is ANQGSEA. Trimming took 8 bases from V and 2 from J, leaving 18 bases between them. This CDR3 has 14 residues. The CDR3 DNA is TGCAGCATCAAAGGAGGGTTCGGACAAGAGACCCAGTACTTC. This gives the protein CSIKGGFGQETQYF.

This clonotype was recorded a few times. The V and J genes are TRBV10-1 and TRBJ2-1, with 7 positions matching TRBD2. The trim removed 4 bases at V and 13 bases at J, leaving 4 bases unmatched. The V gene's germline CDR1 is WNHNN and CDR2 SYGVQD (reference sequence). The CDR3 is 11 amino acids. CDR3 sequence reads: CASSGPTSQFF. CDR3 bases: TGCGCCAGCAGTGGACCGACTAGCCAGTTCTTC.

This clonotype was seen a few times. The chain links TRBV7-9 to TRBJ2-1; 13 bases map to TRBD2. CDR3 size: 16 residues. The germline gives CDR1 SEHNR, CDR2 FQNEAQ (reference sequence). V lost 10 bases and J lost 4; bases outside the gene matches: 10. The CDR3 nucleotides are TGTGCCACCACCAAACTAGCGGGGGGGCCTTACAATGAGCAGTTCTTC. It translates to CATTKLAGGPYNEQFF.

The chain couples TRBV27 to TRBJ2-5; possibly TRBD1 for D (5 bases). The length of the CDR3 is 14 residues. Germline CDR1 reads MNHEY; CDR2 reads SMNVEV (reference sequence). V was clipped by 1 base and J by 0 bases, with 6 bases between them. The CDR3 nucleotides are TGTGCCAGCAGTTTATGGGGCAACCAAGAGACCCAGTACTTC. Translated: CASSLWGNQETQYF.

The rearrangement uses TRBV4-2 and TRBJ2-2; TRBD1 might be the D (6 bases). Germline V lookup: CDR1 LGHNA, CDR2 YNFKEQ. This CDR3 contains 17 residues. V lost 3 bases to trimming and J lost 3 bases, with 17 bases between them. The CDR3 DNA sequence: TGTGCCAGCAGCCACATCGTAGGCGCAGGGGACACCGGGGAGCTGTTTTTT. Translating it yields CASSHIVGAGDTGELFF.

The gene calls are TRBV6-5 and TRBJ2-3; 8 nucleotides match TRBD2. This CDR3 is 15 amino acids long. Trimming cost V 2 bases and J 2 bases; bases outside gene matches: 3. Germline V gene lookup returns CDR1 MNHEY and CDR2 SVGAGI. The CDR3 sequence: CASSYTSGLTDTQYF. In nucleotides, the CDR3 is TGTGCCAGCAGTTACACTAGCGGACTCACAGATACGCAGTATTTT.

The rearrangement uses TRBV6-6 and TRBJ1-5; tentative D call: TRBD1 (5 bases). V gave up 2 bases and J gave up 3 bases, with 17 bases separating them. CDR1 and CDR2 (germline): MNHNY, SVGAGI (reference sequence). The CDR3 has 17 amino acids. The CDR3 nucleotides read TGTGCCAGCAGTTACGACCTGGGGGGACTTAACAATCAGCCCCAGCATTTT. Translated, it gives CASSYDLGGLNNQPQHF.

The chain has TRBV4-1 and TRBJ1-4; 7 bases map to TRBD1. Per the germline V gene, CDR1 is MGHRA and CDR2 is YSYEKL. This CDR3 contains 15 residues. The V gene end was trimmed by 3 bases and the J gene end by 5 bases; junction bases not matched to a gene: 6. The CDR3 bases are TGCGCCAGCAGCCACCAGACAGGGAGGAATGAAAAACTGTTTTTT. It codes for CASSHQTGRNEKLFF.

The chain uses TRBV27 and TRBJ2-7; 8 bases map to TRBD1. CDR1 is MNHEY and CDR2 is SMNVEV in the germline V gene (reference sequence). CDR3 length: 15 amino acids. With V trimmed by 5 bases and J by 3 bases, 9 bases remained unmatched. The CDR3 bases are TGTGCCAGCAGTCCGGGGACAGGCCTGCTCTACGAGCAGTACTTC. Translating it yields CASSPGTGLLYEQYF.

This clonotype occurred a few times. The V and J genes are TRBV20-1 and TRBJ2-4; D unclear. The DNA matches TRBJ2-7 better at its end, which makes the J call doubtful. This CDR3 spans 10 amino acids. CDR1 is DFQATT and CDR2 is SNEGSKA in the germline V gene (reference sequence). The CDR3 sequence: CSASSGEQYF. In DNA, the CDR3 is TGCAGTGCTAGTTCGGGCGAGCAGTACTTC.

The V gene is TRBV4-1, the J gene TRBJ2-1; 14 bases fit TRBD2. With 1 base clipped from V and 10 bases from J, the junction kept 3 bases outside the gene matches. In germline, CDR1 is MGHRA, CDR2 YSYEKL. The CDR3 covers 15 residues. This chain's CDR3 is CASSQVGLAGAEQFF. CDR3 nucleotides: TGCGCCAGCAGCCAAGTGGGACTAGCGGGGGCCGAGCAGTTCTTC.

V usage is TRBV18 and J usage is TRBJ1-1, with TRBD1 as a possible D gene (5 bases). Deletions cut 2 bases from V and 7 bases from J, with 14 bases between. The CDR3 runs to 14 residues. Germline CDR1 and CDR2: KGHSH and LQKENI. The chain's CDR3 is CASSPSGRKGEAFF. CDR3 bases: TGTGCCAGCTCACCATCAGGGAGGAAGGGTGAAGCTTTCTTT.

The V gene is TRBV29-1, the J gene TRBJ1-1; the D is unclear. Looked up from germline, CDR1 is SQVTM and CDR2 is ANQGSEA. Trimming left V 5 bases short and J 0 bases short, with 10 bases between. CDR3 length equals 13 residues. CDR3 coding DNA: TGCAGCGTTCATGGCCAGATGAACACTGAAGCTTTCTTT. Its translation is CSVHGQMNTEAFF. Full variable domain (remainder filled in from reference TRBV29-1 and TRBJ1-1): SAVISQKPSRDICQRGTSLTIQCQVDSQVTMMFWYRQQPGQSLTLIATANQGSEATYESGFVIDKFPISRPNLTFSTLTVSNMSPEDSSIYLCSVHGQMNTEAFFGQGTRLTVV.

CDR3 sequence: CASSNLTQYF. The CDR3 nucleotides are TGTGCCAGCAGTAATCTGACCCAGTACTTC. The V call is TRBV2, the J call TRBJ2-7; D remains unclear. The J call may not be correct, given that the DNA end is closer to TRBJ2-5. CDR1 SNHLY and CDR2 FYNNEI come from the germline V gene. The CDR3 extends over 10 amino acids.

This chain joins TRBV2 and TRBJ1-2; D not resolved. Trimming took off 3 bases at V and 0 bases at J, with 8 bases between the two ends. Germline V gene data show CDR1 as SNHLY and CDR2 as FYNNEI. This CDR3 comprises 14 residues. The CDR3: CASSDGSPNYGYTF. The CDR3 bases are TGTGCCAGCAGTGATGGGTCGCCTAACTATGGCTACACCTTC.

The chain employs TRBV7-6 and TRBJ1-4; tentative D call: TRBD1 (5 bases). Looked up from germline, CDR1 is SGHVS and CDR2 is FNYEAQ. V was cut by 5 bases and J by 5 bases, with 12 bases left in between. The length of the CDR3 is 14 residues. Here the CDR3 DNA reads TGTGCCAGCAGCACGGGACTGCTAAATGAAAAACTGTTTTTT. Protein: CASSTGLLNEKLFF.

The rearrangement links TRBV10-3 to TRBJ2-3; D may match TRBD1 or TRBD2 (5 bases each). The CDR3 runs 15 residues. The germline V gene has CDR1 ENHRY and CDR2 SYGVKD. The ends were cut back, 5 bases at V and 4 bases at J, with 16 bases in the middle. In nucleotides, the CDR3 is TGTGCCATCAGTCAGAGGGTTGGGGCCGCAGATACGCAGTATTTT. It translates to CAISQRVGAADTQYF.

The chain has TRBV7-2 and TRBJ1-6; tentative D call: TRBD1 (6 bases). Germline CDR1 and CDR2: SGHTA and FQGNSA. V was clipped by 5 bases and J by 10 bases, with 18 bases between them. The CDR3 runs 15 residues. The CDR3 loop reads CASSPPTGSLSPLHF. In DNA form, the CDR3 reads TGTGCCAGCAGCCCACCGACAGGTTCTCTGTCACCCCTCCACTTT.

The chain has TRBV20-1 and TRBJ2-2, with a tentative D call TRBD1 (5 bases). V was clipped by 3 bases and J by 4 bases, with 21 bases between them. The CDR3 has 17 amino acids. Germline CDR1 reads DFQATT; CDR2 reads SNEGSKA (reference sequence). CDR3 region: CSASPTGHQRPTGELFF. DNA for the CDR3: TGCAGTGCTAGTCCCACCGGACACCAAAGGCCCACCGGGGAGCTGTTTTTT.

This chain links TRBV9 with TRBJ1-1, with unresolved D. The ends were cut back, 3 bases at V and 4 bases at J, with 10 bases in the middle. From germline, CDR1 is SGDLS and CDR2 YYNGEE. This CDR3 has 13 residues. The CDR3: CASSGDGPTEAFF. As DNA, the CDR3 is TGTGCCAGCAGCGGAGACGGCCCCACTGAAGCTTTCTTT.

The genes are TRBV18 and TRBJ1-2; a possible D gene is TRBD1 (5 bases). The germline CDR1 and CDR2 sequences are KGHSH and LQKENI. This CDR3 is 15 amino acids long. The ends were cut back, 3 bases at V and 3 bases at J, with 14 bases in the middle. For the CDR3, the DNA is TGTGCCAGCTCACCCAGCGCAGGGTTAGACTATGGCTACACCTTC. The encoded protein is CASSPSAGLDYGYTF.

Only a few counts were recorded for this clonotype. The CDR3 loop reads CASSDWSSGDPYEQYF. CDR3 sequence (DNA): TGTGCCAGCAGTGATTGGTCTAGCGGGGATCCCTACGAGCAGTACTTC. The V and J genes are TRBV2 and TRBJ2-7, with 9 positions matching TRBD2. Trimming at V came to 3 bases and at J to 2 bases, leaving 8 bases not matched to a gene. The CDR3 runs to 16 residues. Germline values: CDR1 SNHLY, CDR2 FYNNEI.